This T cell receptor beta chain was captured by sequencing in a study of cytomegalovirus exposure and HLA in healthy donors. The repertoire was sequenced with immunoSEQ multiplex PCR; TCRdb's copy has only in-frame clones and lacks some. This sample carries about 73,000 clones, 90% to 95% of them seen once, and the ten largest clones take approximately 3.3%. The CDR3 runs to 14 residues. The ends lost 4 bases at V and 4 bases at J; junction bases unmatched: 5. In germline, CDR1 is SGHVS, CDR2 FNYEAQ. The TCR was taken from a man between 18 and 29 years old in good health and CMV-seronegative. The rearrangement links TRBV7-6 to TRBJ2-3, with TRBD2 identical over 7 bases. Input material: PBMCs. CDR3 residues: CASSSERGADTQYF. The CDR3 DNA reads TGTGCCAGCAGCTCCGAACGGGGGGCAGATACGCAGTATTTT.